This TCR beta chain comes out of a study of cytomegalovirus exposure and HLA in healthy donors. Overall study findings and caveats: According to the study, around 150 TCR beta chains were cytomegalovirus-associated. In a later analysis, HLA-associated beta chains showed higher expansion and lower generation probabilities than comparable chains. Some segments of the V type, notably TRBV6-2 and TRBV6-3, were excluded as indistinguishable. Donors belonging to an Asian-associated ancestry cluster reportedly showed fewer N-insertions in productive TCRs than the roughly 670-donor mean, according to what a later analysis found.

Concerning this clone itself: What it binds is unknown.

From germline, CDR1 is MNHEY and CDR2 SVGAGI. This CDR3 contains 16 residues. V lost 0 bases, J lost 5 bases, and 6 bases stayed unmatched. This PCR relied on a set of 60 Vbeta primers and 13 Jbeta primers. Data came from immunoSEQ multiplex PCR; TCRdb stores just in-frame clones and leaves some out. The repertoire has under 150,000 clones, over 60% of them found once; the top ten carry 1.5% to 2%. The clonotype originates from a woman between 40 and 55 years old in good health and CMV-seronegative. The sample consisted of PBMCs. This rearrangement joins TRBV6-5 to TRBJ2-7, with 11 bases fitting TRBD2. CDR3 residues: CASSYSRTSGSHEQYF. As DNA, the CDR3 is TGTGCCAGCAGTTACTCGAGGACTAGCGGGTCCCACGAGCAGTACTTC.